The 20 T cell receptor beta chains reported below all come from one sample, sequenced in a study of breast tumors, draining lymph nodes, adjacent tissues. TCRdb itself ran the multiplex PCR reads through MiXCR, one entry per CDR3 protein. The sample lists under 350,000 distinct CDR3 sequences, 30% to 35% seen once, with under 1.2% in the top ten. Samples came from axillary lymph nodes draining the breast cancer. Sequenced: axillary lymph node tissue. These receptors came from a female donor with breast cancer. Some clones in this sample may be carry-over from other donors' samples.

This clonotype was detected ten times or more. The rearrangement links TRBV19 to TRBJ1-6; 7 positions match TRBD1. The CDR3 contains 13 residues. Germline lookup yields CDR1 LNHDA and CDR2 SQIVND (reference sequence). J was trimmed by 8 bases and V by 7 bases; bases with no gene match: 5. The CDR3 sequence: CASTGTVDSPLHF. The CDR3 DNA reads as TGTGCCAGTACCGGGACAGTTGATTCACCCCTCCACTTT.

V gene TRBV5-1 combines with J gene TRBJ2-3; unclear D gene. Germline CDR1 reads SGHRS; CDR2 reads YFSETQ. CDR3 size: 13 residues. The V and J ends lost 5 bases and 1 base respectively, with 8 bases between them. CDR3 protein: CASSMAGTDTQYF. In nucleotides, the CDR3 is TGCGCCAGCAGTATGGCGGGCACAGATACGCAGTATTTT. Full variable domain (outside the CDR3, taken from reference TRBV5-1 and TRBJ2-3): KAGVTQTPRYLIKTRGQQVTLSCSPISGHRSVSWYQQTPGQGLQFLFEYFSETQRNKGNFPGRFSGRQFSNSRSEMNVSTLELGDSALYLCASSMAGTDTQYFGPGTRLTVL.

At least ten counts were recorded for this clonotype. This chain connects TRBV11-2 to TRBJ2-7, with TRBD1 as a possible D gene (6 bases). The length of the CDR3 is 14 residues. Germline lookup yields CDR1 SGHAT and CDR2 FQNNGV. The V and J ends lost 1 base and 3 bases respectively, with 10 bases between them. Written as DNA, the CDR3 is TGTGCCAGCAGCTTAGCTCAGACAGGCTACGAGCAGTACTTC. It codes for CASSLAQTGYEQYF.

For this clonotype: This clone may be a read error of a much larger clone one base away. The chain is built from TRBV19 and TRBJ2-2, with TRBD2 identical over 7 bases. Germline assignment: CDR1 LNHDA and CDR2 SQIVND (reference sequence). CDR3 length: 14 amino acids. The CDR3 is CASSFAGVGGGLFF. The DNA for the CDR3 is TGTGCCAGTAGTTTTGCGGGAGTGGGCGGGGGGCTGTTTTTT.

On this clonotype itself: A much larger clone differs by one base, so this may be a read error. The V gene is TRBV6-1, the J gene TRBJ1-6; possibly TRBD1 for D (5 bases). Germline lookup yields CDR1 MNHNS and CDR2 SASEGT. The V gene lost 4 bases and the J gene lost 7 bases, with 23 bases spanning the gap. The CDR3 is made up of 18 amino acids. The CDR3 DNA reads TGTGCCAGCAGTGCCCGGGGCATATCTTCAGATGGGAATTCACCCCTCCACTTT. Protein sequence: CASSARGISSDGNSPLHF.

The table lists this clonotype with many counts. CDR3 sequence (DNA): TGTGCCAGCAGCGTATCGGCGGGGAAGGGTGAAAAACTGTTTTTT. It encodes CASSVSAGKGEKLFF. The chain links TRBV9 to TRBJ1-4, with D unresolved. V lost 1 base and J lost 7, with 14 bases in between. From germline, CDR1 is SGDLS and CDR2 YYNGEE. There are 15 residues in the CDR3.

In regard to this clonotype: Because it lacks the conserved phenylalanine or tryptophan at the end, this CDR3 is likely a read error. No DNA is shown, since the ends of the CDR3 on it are uncertain; the CDR3 is the one TCRdb lists. The V gene is TRBV7-2, the J gene TRBJ1-2; TRBD1, the table's D call, was not compared with the DNA. The germline V gene encodes CDR1 SGHTA and CDR2 FQGNSA. The length of the CDR3 is 14 amino acids, counting both ends. The CDR3 here is CASSLRDRPMRYTL.

This clonotype was detected many times. The gene calls are TRBV20-1 and TRBJ1-3; D may be TRBD1 (5 bases). The CDR3 runs 12 residues. CDR1 and CDR2 from the germline V gene are DFQATT and SNEGSKA (reference sequence). V lost 6 bases and J lost 4, with 10 bases in between. This chain's CDR3 is CSARDPGNTIYF. DNA of the CDR3: TGCAGTGCAAGGGACCCGGGAAACACCATATATTTT.

Points on this clonotype: A much bigger clone sits one base away, suggesting this may be a read error. The chain links TRBV20-1 to TRBJ2-1; 9 bases map to TRBD2. Germline assignment: CDR1 DFQATT and CDR2 SNEGSKA (reference sequence). Losses at the gene ends were 4 bases for V and 8 bases for J; bases not matched to a gene: 15. CDR3 length: 16 amino acids. The CDR3: CSATLGIAGAIDEQFF. The CDR3 DNA is TGCAGTGCTACCCTCGGAATAGCGGGAGCAATCGATGAGCAGTTCTTC.

The chain couples TRBV30 to TRBJ1-4; D not certain. This CDR3 has 18 amino acids. V lost 0 bases, J lost 0 bases, and 17 bases lay in between. Germline-derived CDR1 and CDR2 are GTSNPN and SVGIG (reference sequence). In DNA, the CDR3 is TGTGCCTGGAGTGTGATTTTGGGATTACCGGCAACTAATGAAAAACTGTTTTTT. As protein: CAWSVILGLPATNEKLFF.

This clonotype was counted ten times or more. The rearrangement uses TRBV19 and TRBJ2-7, with 7 nucleotides matching TRBD1. The V gene end was trimmed by 5 bases and the J gene end by 0 bases; junction bases not matched to a gene: 10. Germline assignment: CDR1 LNHDA and CDR2 SQIVND (reference sequence). This CDR3 is built from 16 residues. CDR3 residues: CASSFSGTAISYEQYF. As DNA, the CDR3 is TGTGCCAGTAGTTTCTCCGGGACAGCCATCTCCTACGAGCAGTACTTC.

This clonotype was counted at least ten times. The chain recombines TRBV6-4 with TRBJ2-1; TRBD2 is a possible D gene (6 bases). The CDR3 runs to 15 residues. Trimming took 2 bases from V and 5 from J, leaving 13 bases between them. Germline V gene sequence: CDR1 MRHNA, CDR2 SNTAGT. The CDR3 here is CASSDRDLPHNEQFF. CDR3 nucleotides: TGTGCCAGCAGTGACCGGGACTTGCCCCACAATGAGCAGTTCTTC.

This clonotype was observed at least ten times. This chain uses TRBV5-1 with TRBJ2-3, with 14 positions matching TRBD2. CDR1 and CDR2 (germline): SGHRS, YFSETQ. After removal of 8 bases from V and 1 base from J, the junction contained 9 bases not matched to a gene. This CDR3 comprises 17 residues. CDR3: CASKGTSGSKRTDTQYF. The CDR3 nucleotides read TGCGCCAGTAAAGGGACTAGCGGGAGTAAGCGCACAGATACGCAGTATTTT.

This clonotype came up a few times. With a much larger clone just one base away, this may be a read error. The J gene is TRBJ2-7, the V gene TRBV19; TRBD1 agrees at 9 bases. The CDR3 consists of 14 residues. Germline CDR1 reads LNHDA; CDR2 reads SQIVND (reference sequence). The CDR3 nucleotides are TGTGCCAGTAGTAGGGGGACAGGGTCCTACGGGCAGTACTTC. Its translation is CASSRGTGSYGQYF.

Ten or more counts support this clonotype. The V call is TRBV7-9, the J call TRBJ2-2; possibly TRBD2 for D (6 bases). Germline V gene data show CDR1 as SEHNR and CDR2 as FQNEAQ (reference sequence). V was cut by 0 bases and J by 0 bases, with 14 bases left in between. This CDR3 region has 18 residues. The CDR3 here is CASSLAWREPTNTGELFF. The CDR3 bases are TGTGCCAGCAGCTTAGCTTGGCGGGAACCTACGAACACCGGGGAGCTGTTTTTT.

This clonotype was detected ten times or more. The V gene is TRBV5-4, the J gene TRBJ2-5; D is uncertain. V gave up 0 bases and J gave up 0 bases, with 12 bases separating them. The CDR3 spans 16 residues. Germline CDR1 reads SGHNT; CDR2 reads YYREEE (reference sequence). The CDR3 protein is CASSLAALGYQETQYF. The CDR3 nucleotides are TGTGCCAGCAGCTTGGCTGCTTTAGGCTACCAAGAGACCCAGTACTTC.

This clonotype has only a few counts. The chain couples TRBV20-1 to TRBJ2-7, with 12 bases identical to TRBD2. CDR3 length: 15 amino acids. Germline CDR1 reads DFQATT; CDR2 reads SNEGSKA (reference sequence). Trimming at V came to 5 bases and at J to 5 bases, leaving 10 bases not matched to a gene. CDR3: CSARTSGILTHEQYF. The DNA for the CDR3 is TGCAGTGCTCGGACTAGCGGGATCTTAACCCACGAGCAGTACTTC.

This clonotype was observed once. The chain uses TRBV10-2 and TRBJ1-5, with a weak D call TRBD1 (5 bases). Deletions cut 4 bases from V and 0 bases from J, with 13 bases between. The germline CDR1 and CDR2 sequences are WSHSY and SAAADI. The CDR3 consists of 16 residues. The CDR3 sequence: CASSADRYYSNQPQHF. DNA of the CDR3: TGCGCCAGCAGTGCCGACAGATATTATAGCAATCAGCCCCAGCATTTT.

This clonotype was picked up many times. The chain is built from TRBV11-2 and TRBJ1-2; no clear D gene. Trimming stripped 5 bases from V and 7 bases from J, with 17 bases between. Germline-derived CDR1 and CDR2 are SGHAT and FQNNGV. CDR3 size: 14 residues. The CDR3 DNA is TGTGCCAGCAGCCAAATGTCGGGGTATAGTGGCTACACCTTC. It encodes CASSQMSGYSGYTF.

The chain combines TRBV5-6 with TRBJ2-7; TRBD1 matches at 8 bases. The CDR3 is 13 amino acids. V dropped 0 bases and J dropped 6; count of bases not matched to a gene: 2. Germline CDR1 is SGHDT and CDR2 is YYEEEE. CDR3 sequence: CASSLGTGIEQYF. The CDR3 nucleotides are TGTGCCAGCAGCTTGGGGACAGGGATCGAGCAGTACTTC.